Presented here are 16 T cell receptor beta chains from one specimen sequenced in a study of CD8+CD57+ T cells in acquired aplastic anemia. TCR beta VDJ combinations and CDR3 sequences were profiled from genomic DNA. Using its own MiXCR run on the reads, TCRdb lists one record per CDR3 protein. The table records roughly 190,000 distinct CDR3 sequences, approximately 52% of them present only once. Sequencing was carried out using sorted CD4+, CD8+, or CD8+CD57+ T cells (not recorded which) from PBMCs. These receptors all stem from a human donor in good health, serving as a control.

This rearrangement joins TRBV10-1 to TRBJ2-1; tentatively, D is TRBD1 or TRBD2 (5 bases each). Per the germline V gene, CDR1 is WNHNN and CDR2 is SYGVQD (reference sequence). The CDR3 contains 14 residues. The V gene lost 5 bases and the J gene lost 9 bases, with 17 bases spanning the gap. For the CDR3, the DNA is TGCGCCAGCAGTCCCGGGACGGACCCAAGTGAGCAGTTCTTC. It yields the protein CASSPGTDPSEQFF.

This clonotype was detected only a few times. The chain carries TRBV7-2 and TRBJ1-2; D uncertain. The CDR3 extends over 14 amino acids. Trimming removed 0 bases at V and 3 bases at J, with 8 bases between. Per germline, CDR1 SGHTA and CDR2 FQGNSA. CDR3 nucleotide sequence: TGTGCCAGCAGCTTAGCGGGCTCCTACTATGGCTACACCTTC. This sequence encodes CASSLAGSYYGYTF.

The chain links TRBV10-3 to TRBJ2-7, with 8 nucleotides matching TRBD2. Looked up from germline, CDR1 is ENHRY and CDR2 is SYGVKD. Trimming removed 4 bases from V and 3 bases from J; junction bases left unmatched: 14. CDR3 length: 17 amino acids. DNA for the CDR3: TGTGCCATCAGTGCTAGGTTGAGGGTAGCGGGGAACTACGAGCAGTACTTC. Amino acids: CAISARLRVAGNYEQYF.

This chain joins TRBV25-1 and TRBJ2-1; TRBD1 might be the D (5 bases). Germline V gene lookup returns CDR1 MGHDK and CDR2 SYGVNS. The CDR3 loop spans 14 amino acids. Trimming stripped 3 bases from V and 8 bases from J, with 14 bases between. Written as DNA, the CDR3 is TGTGCCAGCAGTGACCCCGCAGGGAAGGATGAGCAGTTCTTC. It codes for CASSDPAGKDEQFF.

The genes are TRBV10-1 and TRBJ1-6, with D possibly TRBD1 on 6 matching bases. The germline V gene encodes CDR1 WNHNN and CDR2 SYGVQD (reference sequence). CDR3 length equals 17 residues. V was pared by 0 bases and J by 10 bases, with 19 bases between. CDR3 residues: CASSESHSAYRDSPLHF. The CDR3 nucleotides are TGCGCCAGCAGTGAGTCGCACAGTGCTTACAGGGACTCACCCCTCCACTTT.

The chain uses TRBV10-3 and TRBJ1-6, with 11 bases that match TRBD1. Germline V gene data show CDR1 as ENHRY and CDR2 as SYGVKD. CDR3 size: 15 residues. With V trimmed by 9 bases and J by 5 bases, 6 bases remained unmatched. The CDR3 here is CAIEGTGGNNSPLHF. Here the CDR3 DNA reads TGTGCCATAGAGGGGACAGGGGGAAATAATTCACCCCTCCACTTT.

This chain links TRBV11-2 with TRBJ2-5; no definite D call. Trimming left V 0 bases short and J 0 bases short, with 5 bases between. CDR1 and CDR2 (germline): SGHAT, FQNNGV. The CDR3 runs 14 residues. CDR3 in DNA: TGTGCCAGCAGCTTAGAGGCGTACCAAGAGACCCAGTACTTC. Translation: CASSLEAYQETQYF.

The chain carries TRBV7-8 and TRBJ2-1, with D unclear. Germline values: CDR1 SGHVS, CDR2 FQNEAQ. V was pared by 2 bases and J by 7 bases, with 6 bases between. The CDR3 sequence is 12 residues long. CDR3 sequence (DNA): TGTGCCAGCAGCTTAATGGGGAATGAGCAGTTCTTC. Translating gives CASSLMGNEQFF.

This rearrangement joins TRBV7-9 to TRBJ2-2, with 11 bases matching TRBD2. J was trimmed by 5 bases and V by 2 bases; bases with no gene match: 4. The CDR3 consists of 16 residues. CDR1 and CDR2 from the germline V gene are SEHNR and FQNEAQ (reference sequence). The CDR3, as DNA: TGTGCCAGCAGCTTAAGGGCTAGCGGGGGGACCGGGGAGCTGTTTTTT. It yields the protein CASSLRASGGTGELFF.

This clonotype was seen a few times. CDR3 nucleotide sequence: TGTGCCTGGAGGGGCTCGGGTGAAGCTTTCTTT. Its translation: CAWRGSGEAFF. The chain has TRBV30 and TRBJ1-1; D unresolved. V was trimmed by 3 bases and J by 7 bases, leaving 9 bases between them. This CDR3 has 11 residues. The germline V gene has CDR1 GTSNPN and CDR2 SVGIG (reference sequence). Combining the CDR3 with reference TRBV30 and TRBJ1-1 gives the whole variable domain SQTIHQWPATLVQPVGSPLSLECTVEGTSNPNLYWYRQAAGRGLQLLFYSVGIGQISSEVPQNLSASRPQDRQFILSSKKLLLSDSGFYLCAWRGSGEAFFGQGTRLTVV.

V usage is TRBV20-1 and J usage is TRBJ1-1, with 10 bases aligning to TRBD1. The CDR3 is 15 amino acids. The germline CDR1 and CDR2 sequences are DFQATT and SNEGSKA (reference sequence). V dropped 6 bases and J dropped 1; count of bases not matched to a gene: 8. CDR3 nucleotides: TGCAGTGCGGAAGACAGGGGGCTCCCGAACACTGAAGCTTTCTTT. This gives the protein CSAEDRGLPNTEAFF.

This clonotype was recorded once. The chain employs TRBV11-2 and TRBJ2-7, with 15 positions matching TRBD2. The trim removed 1 base at V and 4 bases at J, leaving 2 bases unmatched. CDR3 length: 16 amino acids. CDR1 is SGHAT and CDR2 is FQNNGV in the germline V gene. CDR3 nucleotides: TGTGCCAGCAGCTTAGGGACTAGCGGGGGGGAGTACGAGCAGTACTTC. Its protein is CASSLGTSGGEYEQYF.

The chain's CDR3 is CASSIEGQFSGNTIYF. CDR3 nucleotide sequence: TGTGCCAGTAGTATTGAGGGACAATTCTCTGGAAACACCATATATTTT. The chain joins TRBV19 to TRBJ1-3, with D tentatively TRBD1 (6 bases). CDR3 length: 16 residues. The germline V gene has CDR1 LNHDA and CDR2 SQIVND (reference sequence). Trimming removed 3 bases at V and 0 bases at J, with 12 bases between.

This clonotype appeared many times. V and J are TRBV19 and TRBJ2-2; TRBD1 aligns across 8 bases. The V gene's germline CDR1 is LNHDA and CDR2 SQIVND (reference sequence). The CDR3 is 14 amino acids. The junction had 0 bases not matched to a gene; V was cut back by 1 base and J by 5 bases. CDR3 sequence reads: CASSIGQGTGELFF. For the CDR3, the DNA is TGTGCCAGTAGTATAGGACAGGGGACCGGGGAGCTGTTTTTT.

This clonotype was counted only a few times. The chain combines TRBV24-1 with TRBJ2-7; D is unclear. The CDR3 consists of 15 residues. Germline CDR1 and CDR2: KGHDR and SFDVKD. V was pared by 9 bases and J by 1 base, with 18 bases between. The CDR3 DNA is TGTGCCACCCAAGATGCGCCCACTACTTCCTACGAGCAGTACTTC. This translates into CATQDAPTTSYEQYF.

The chain combines TRBV10-1 with TRBJ2-2; 7 bases are shared with TRBD1. The CDR3 is made up of 14 amino acids. Germline V gene sequence: CDR1 WNHNN, CDR2 SYGVQD (reference sequence). V trimming: 4 bases; J trimming: 7 bases; junction bases outside the gene matches: 6. The CDR3 region is CASSAQGVNGELFF. The CDR3 coding sequence is TGCGCCAGCAGTGCGCAGGGGGTGAACGGGGAGCTGTTTTTT.